This TCR beta chain was recovered during a study of radiotherapy plus CTLA-4 blockade in lung cancer. General study findings and limits: Blood TCR clones of tumor origin expanded after radiotherapy plus ipilimumab.

This clone showed up many times. Its antigen is unidentified. TCRdb's table, derived via immunoSEQ multiplex PCR, lists solely in-frame clones and lacks some. The sample includes tens of thousands of clones, over 55% seen only once; the top ten take about 18%. The TCR originated in a human donor with non-small cell lung cancer who had a partial response to radiotherapy plus ipilimumab. This specimen was peripheral blood, taken from a patient treated with radiotherapy plus ipilimumab.

CDR3 coding DNA: TGTGCCAGCTCTCGCGACATCCCAACTAATGAAAAACTGTTTTTT. Protein sequence: CASSRDIPTNEKLFF. The V call is TRBV18, the J call TRBJ1-4, with D uncertain. This CDR3 has 15 amino acids. Looked up from germline, CDR1 is KGHSH and CDR2 is LQKENI. V lost 6 bases to trimming and J lost 0 bases, with 11 bases between them.